Described below is a single TCR beta chain sequence and its context. Authors' methods: Reference gene primer amplification yielded estimated nucleated cell counts. TCRdb's table, derived via immunoSEQ multiplex PCR, lists solely in-frame clones and lacks some. D and trimming come from the DNA, and the V and J calls and clone size come from that table. The table shows about 140,000 clones, with roughly 83% occurring only once. Germline-derived CDR1 and CDR2 are SGHDT and YYEEEE. The CDR3 is 15 residues long. Trimming cost V 4 bases and J 4 bases, with 18 bases left between them. This sample is part of a study of blood T cell repertoires in COVID-19. The wider study: Samples of COVID-19 (acute and convalescent) were obtained from the United States, Italy and Spain.

The chain uses TRBV5-6 and TRBJ2-7; tentative D call: TRBD2 (6 bases). The sample comprised PBMCs or T cells enriched from blood (not recorded which). This clonotype was sampled from an older man who had been exposed to COVID-19. This CDR3 reads CASSLGGVLLYEQYF. The CDR3 region has the DNA TGTGCCAGCAGCCTGGGGGGAGTCTTACTTTACGAGCAGTACTTC.